This is a list of T cell receptor beta chains from one sample in a study of blood T cells in healthy people across ages. MiXCR, run by TCRdb on the 5' RACE reads, gives a single entry per CDR3 protein. The sample yields approximately 820,000 distinct CDR3 sequences, around two fifths seen once. The material sequenced was blood. These receptors all stem from a man in his 60s in good health. The CDR3 runs from the conserved cysteine through the conserved F or W. The D gene is left open where the match is weak. Size is omitted from some rows. Given values are once, few, many or a class for expanded clones.

>TRBV7-6|TRBJ1-1|.|.
CASSSYPSLGTEAFF
TGTGCCAGCAGCTCATACCCCTCACTGGGGACTGAAGCTTTCTTT
>TRBV20-1|TRBJ2-1|few|TRBD2
CSARDGAGGPSYNEQFF
TGCAGTGCTAGAGATGGGGCGGGGGGCCCCTCCTACAATGAGCAGTTCTTC
>TRBV5-1|TRBJ2-1|.|.
CASSLVAGQGSNEQFF
TGCGCCAGCAGCTTGGTAGCGGGACAGGGAAGTAATGAGCAGTTCTTC
>TRBV20-1|TRBJ2-2|few|.
CSVALANTGELFF
TGCAGTGTGGCTCTGGCGAACACTGGGGAGCTGTTTTTT
>TRBV5-4|TRBJ2-1|.|.
CASRIGQWSSYNEQFF
TGTGCCAGCAGAATCGGACAGTGGAGCTCCTACAATGAGCAGTTCTTC
>TRBV29-1|TRBJ1-2|.|.
CSVGTESGYTF
TGCAGCGTTGGGACTGAAAGTGGCTACACCTTC
>TRBV12-5|TRBJ2-7|.|TRBD1
CASARDRAYEQYF
TGTGCTAGTGCCAGGGACAGGGCCTACGAGCAGTACTTC
>TRBV30|TRBJ2-3|.|TRBD1
CAWADRADTDTQYF
TGTGCCTGGGCCGACAGGGCGGACACAGATACGCAGTATTTT
>TRBV6-2/TRBV6-3|TRBJ2-7|.|TRBD2
CASGNGGKGPYEQYF
TGTGCCAGCGGAAACGGGGGGAAAGGACCCTACGAGCAGTACTTC
>TRBV18|TRBJ1-4|.|TRBD1
CASSQLTGTDEKLFF
TGTGCCAGCTCACAACTGACAGGGACAGACGAAAAACTGTTTTTT
>TRBV7-8|TRBJ1-2|.|TRBD1
CASRPRTGGYGYTF
TGTGCCAGCAGGCCTCGAACAGGGGGGTATGGCTACACCTTC
>TRBV25-1|TRBJ1-1|once|TRBD1
CASSEEGTVMNTEAFF
TGTGCCAGCAGTGAAGAGGGGACAGTTATGAACACTGAAGCTTTCTTT
>TRBV20-1|TRBJ2-6|many|.
CSARVQNSGANVLTF
TGCAGTGCTAGAGTACAAAACTCTGGGGCCAACGTCCTGACTTTC
>TRBV7-9|TRBJ1-6|.|.
CASRQQGYNSPLHF
TGTGCCAGCAGGCAACAGGGATATAATTCACCCCTCCACTTT
>TRBV11-3|TRBJ2-5|.|.
CASSSGWGKTQYF
TGTGCCAGCAGCTCGGGATGGGGGAAGACCCAGTACTTC
>TRBV27|TRBJ1-5|.|.
CASSSRTNQPQHF
TGTGCCAGCAGTTCCAGAACTAATCAGCCCCAGCATTTT
>TRBV10-2|TRBJ1-5|.|TRBD1
CASSRDRGSQPQHF
TGCGCCAGCAGCCGGGACAGGGGAAGTCAGCCCCAGCATTTT
>TRBV30|TRBJ2-7|few|.
CAWGQFSYEQYF
TGTGCCTGGGGACAGTTCTCCTACGAGCAGTACTTC
>TRBV7-2|TRBJ2-3|.|.
CASSKTSIGTDTQYF
TGTGCCAGCAGCAAGACTAGTATCGGGACAGATACGCAGTATTTT
>TRBV6-5|TRBJ2-3|.|.
CASSYSVAISTDTQYF
TGTGCCAGCAGTTACTCGGTCGCAATTAGCACAGATACGCAGTATTTT
>TRBV29-1|TRBJ2-3|.|.
CSVDLKKTDTQYF
TGCAGCGTTGATCTCAAGAAAACAGATACGCAGTATTTT
>TRBV4-1|TRBJ2-7|few|.
CASSQDPGRADEQYF
TGCGCCAGCAGCCAAGATCCAGGCAGGGCGGACGAGCAGTACTTC
>TRBV11-2|TRBJ2-2|.|.
CASTRGRTNTGELFF
TGTGCCAGTACCCGGGGGAGGACGAACACCGGGGAGCTGTTTTTT
>TRBV7-9|TRBJ2-7|.|TRBD1
CASSVAGTGGTYEQYF
TGTGCCAGCAGCGTCGCCGGGACAGGGGGCACCTACGAGCAGTACTTC
>TRBV30|TRBJ2-5|.|.
CAWSENNQPGETQYF
TGTGCCTGGAGCGAAAATAACCAGCCTGGGGAGACCCAGTACTTC
>TRBV27|TRBJ2-5|.|.
CASSGGHRQETQYF
TGTGCCAGCAGTGGAGGACATCGCCAAGAGACCCAGTACTTC
>TRBV7-9|TRBJ2-7|.|.
CASSFDLDEQYF
TGTGCCAGCAGCTTCGACCTTGACGAGCAGTACTTC
>TRBV20-1|TRBJ2-7|.|.
CSARDPSLAYEQYF
TGCAGTGCTAGAGATCCCAGTTTAGCCTACGAGCAGTACTTC
>TRBV5-1|TRBJ2-3|few|TRBD1
CASSQGQQADTQYF
TGCGCCAGCAGCCAGGGACAGCAAGCAGATACGCAGTATTTT
>TRBV29-1|TRBJ2-1|.|TRBD1
CSVPKPGGNNNEQFF
TGCAGCGTTCCGAAACCAGGGGGCAATAACAATGAGCAGTTCTTC
>TRBV15|TRBJ2-1|.|TRBD2
CATSRQAGLVNEQFF
TGTGCCACCAGCAGACAAGCGGGACTAGTCAATGAGCAGTTCTTC
>TRBV2|TRBJ2-1|.|.
CASFPGQSYNEQFF
TGTGCCAGCTTCCCGGGACAATCCTACAATGAGCAGTTCTTC